This note documents a single T cell receptor beta chain sequence. Its specificity is unknown. This entry comes from a study of T-cell memory formation after mild COVID-19. Notes on the study in general: A balance of CD4 and CD8 characterized clones contracting day 15 to 85, whereas later expanders leaned CD4+.

TCRdb re-called the 5' RACE reads with MiXCR, one entry per CDR3 protein. The sample lists under 150,000 distinct CDR3 sequences; about 24% were seen once. Trimming took off 1 base at V and 2 bases at J, with 6 bases between the two ends. Germline V gene lookup returns CDR1 LGHNA and CDR2 YNFKEQ. The CDR3 loop spans 13 amino acids. The genes are TRBV4-2 and TRBJ2-7; no clear D. Sample: PBMCs or a T cell subset sorted from them (not recorded which). This receptor was obtained from a man aged 18 to 29 who had mild COVID-19 (a few samples of this study predate the infection). Cell type and time point are not known. CDR3 bases: TGTGCCAGCAGCCAAGGTCCAACCTACGAGCAGTACTTC. This sequence encodes CASSQGPTYEQYF.